Shown below are 21 T cell receptor beta chains from a single sample sequenced in a study of T cell responses to AZD1222 COVID-19 vaccine. The data were produced by immunoSEQ multiplex PCR, yet TCRdb's version contains in-frame clones alone and is incomplete. Of fewer than 150,000 clones listed, 85% to 95% were seen once; the top ten hold more than 0.7%. Here the sequenced sample was peripheral blood, taken on day 0 of AZD1222 vaccination. Receptor source: an adult in good health.

V gene TRBV5-1 combines with J gene TRBJ2-6, with D perhaps TRBD2 (6 bases). This CDR3 region has 16 residues. Germline loops: CDR1 SGHRS, CDR2 YFSETQ. Trimming left V 4 bases short and J 4 bases short, with 15 bases between. This chain's CDR3 is CASSAEGRAGANVLTF. The CDR3 DNA reads as TGCGCCAGCAGCGCGGAGGGAAGGGCCGGGGCCAACGTCCTGACTTTC.

The chain is built from TRBV4-1 and TRBJ1-4; possibly TRBD1 for D (6 bases). The CDR3 has 13 residues. CDR1 and CDR2 from the germline V gene are MGHRA and YSYEKL. Trimming shortened V by 6 bases and J by 8 bases, and 13 bases separated the two germline ends. CDR3 in amino acids: CASSPGAGEKLFF. Written as DNA, the CDR3 is TGCGCCAGCAGTCCGGGGGCAGGCGAAAAACTGTTTTTT.

The chain recombines TRBV25-1 with TRBJ1-2; no firm D call. V lost 0 bases to trimming and J lost 6 bases, with 5 bases between them. The CDR3 spans 12 residues. CDR1 and CDR2 (germline): MGHDK, SYGVNS. CDR3 sequence reads: CASSEYRHGYTF. The CDR3, as DNA: TGTGCCAGCAGTGAATACAGACATGGCTACACCTTC.

V and J are TRBV18 and TRBJ1-2; TRBD1 aligns across 9 bases. V was clipped by 5 bases and J by 2 bases; unmatched bases: 3. CDR1 KGHSH and CDR2 LQKENI come from the germline V gene. This CDR3 has 14 amino acids. The CDR3 here is CASSSGQGNYGYTF. CDR3 nucleotide sequence: TGTGCCAGCTCATCGGGACAGGGCAACTATGGCTACACCTTC.

J is TRBJ1-6 and V is TRBV2; perhaps TRBD1 as D (6 bases). Trimming took off 5 bases at V and 1 base at J, with 9 bases between the two ends. The germline V gene encodes CDR1 SNHLY and CDR2 FYNNEI. The CDR3 runs 15 residues. CDR3 in amino acids: CASSLTGSYNSPLHF. The CDR3 nucleotides read TGTGCCAGCAGTTTGACAGGTTCCTATAATTCACCCCTCCACTTT.

The V and J genes are TRBV5-1 and TRBJ1-5, with unresolved D. Germline lookup yields CDR1 SGHRS and CDR2 YFSETQ. CDR3 length equals 13 residues. Trimming took 3 bases from V and 3 from J, leaving 7 bases between them. The CDR3 loop reads CASSYTINQPQHF. Written as DNA, the CDR3 is TGCGCCAGCAGCTATACGATCAATCAGCCCCAGCATTTT. The full variable domain, rest sourced from reference TRBV5-1 and TRBJ1-5, is KAGVTQTPRYLIKTRGQQVTLSCSPISGHRSVSWYQQTPGQGLQFLFEYFSETQRNKGNFPGRFSGRQFSNSRSEMNVSTLELGDSALYLCASSYTINQPQHFGDGTRLSIL.

The chain employs TRBV7-9 and TRBJ2-5; the D gene is possibly TRBD1 (5 bases). The CDR3 has 13 residues. The V end was cut by 5 bases, the J end by 6 bases, with 13 bases between. Germline CDR1 reads SEHNR; CDR2 reads FQNEAQ (reference sequence). CDR3 in amino acids: CASSPSDRKTQYF. For the CDR3, the DNA is TGTGCCAGCAGCCCCTCCGACAGAAAGACCCAGTACTTC.

The chain joins TRBV7-9 to TRBJ2-1; no firm D call. Germline V gene data show CDR1 as SEHNR and CDR2 as FQNEAQ (reference sequence). Deletions cut 3 bases from V and 7 bases from J, with 7 bases between. The length of the CDR3 is 12 residues. In nucleotides, the CDR3 is TGTGCCAGCAGCTTTGGTCTGAATGAGCAGTTCTTC. It codes for CASSFGLNEQFF.

The gene calls are TRBV7-3 and TRBJ1-2; D is unresolved. Trimming pared 1 base from V and 8 bases from J, leaving 11 bases between. The germline gives CDR1 SGHTA, CDR2 FQGTGA. There are 13 residues in the CDR3. CDR3 bases: TGTGCCAGCAGCTTAAAGGAGGGCGGCGGCTACACCTTC. Its protein product is CASSLKEGGGYTF.

V is TRBV5-4 and J is TRBJ2-5; 7 bases fit TRBD1. Germline loops: CDR1 SGHNT, CDR2 YYREEE (reference sequence). Trimming at V came to 3 bases and at J to 4 bases, leaving 3 bases not matched to a gene. The CDR3 totals 13 residues. The CDR3 spells CASSWGQSETQYF. In DNA, the CDR3 is TGTGCCAGCAGCTGGGGACAGTCAGAGACCCAGTACTTC.

The chain combines TRBV14 with TRBJ1-5; maybe TRBD1 (5 bases). The CDR3 runs to 14 residues. Germline V gene lookup returns CDR1 SGHDN and CDR2 FVKESK. The V gene lost 3 bases and the J gene lost 7 bases, with 13 bases spanning the gap. CDR3 region: CASSQGNRGQPQHF. The CDR3 region has the DNA TGTGCCAGCAGCCAGGGAAACCGGGGCCAGCCCCAGCATTTT.

This CDR3 reads CASRNVGESYGYTF. The CDR3 nucleotides are TGTGCCAGCAGAAATGTGGGGGAAAGCTATGGCTACACCTTC. The chain has TRBV6-5 and TRBJ1-2, with D possibly being TRBD1 (5 bases). Per germline, CDR1 MNHEY and CDR2 SVGAGI. V lost 6 bases to trimming and J lost 4 bases, with 15 bases between them. This CDR3 has 14 residues.

This clone was recorded once. The rearrangement uses TRBV3-1 (or the pseudogene TRBV3-2) and TRBJ1-6, with a weak D call TRBD1 (6 bases). CDR1 is LGHDT, CDR2 YNNKEL, per germline (reference sequence). CDR3 size: 14 residues. Trimming pared 5 bases from V and 5 bases from J, leaving 10 bases between. This chain's CDR3 is CASSRTEDNSPLHF. The CDR3 region has the DNA TGTGCCAGCAGCAGGACAGAGGATAATTCACCCCTCCACTTT.

The chain links TRBV10-1 to TRBJ1-1, with a weak D call TRBD1 (5 bases). The V end was cut by 5 bases, the J end by 10 bases, with 17 bases between. Germline V gene lookup returns CDR1 WNHNN and CDR2 SYGVQD (reference sequence). The CDR3 consists of 13 residues. The CDR3 region has the DNA TGCGCCAGCAGTCCCAGAGGGGACCGTGGAGCTTTCTTT. This codes for CASSPRGDRGAFF.

The V and J genes are TRBV6-5 and TRBJ1-1; perhaps TRBD1 as D (6 bases). Germline CDR1 MNHEY, CDR2 SVGAGI. The CDR3 runs to 13 residues. Between the trimmed V and J ends, which lost 7 bases and 4 bases, there was a span of 13 bases. Here the CDR3 DNA reads TGTGCCAGCAAACAAGGGGGGAGCACTGAAGCTTTCTTT. It is translated as CASKQGGSTEAFF.

V gene TRBV2 combines with J gene TRBJ1-1; unclear D gene. Germline V gene data show CDR1 as SNHLY and CDR2 as FYNNEI. CDR3 length: 15 residues. With 0 bases removed from V and 1 base from J, the gap between germline ends came to 9 bases. The CDR3 sequence is CASSEALPENTEAFF. Written as DNA, the CDR3 is TGTGCCAGCAGTGAAGCGCTTCCGGAGAACACTGAAGCTTTCTTT.

The chain uses TRBV12-3 or TRBV12-4 and TRBJ2-1; D is ambiguous. The V end lost 4 bases, the J end lost 3 bases, and 4 bases lay between the germline ends. This CDR3 comprises 12 residues. The CDR3 DNA reads as TGTGCCAGCAGTTCCGACTACAATGAGCAGTTCTTC. This codes for CASSSDYNEQFF.

This clone was picked up one time. The V gene is TRBV6-1, the J gene TRBJ1-4, with a possible D match to TRBD1 (5 bases). V shed 1 base and J shed 3 bases, with 9 bases lying between them. The CDR3 runs 15 residues. Germline V gives CDR1 MNHNS, CDR2 SASEGT. CDR3 region: CASSEGGASNEKLFF. The CDR3 DNA reads as TGTGCCAGCAGTGAAGGAGGGGCGTCTAATGAAAAACTGTTTTTT.

The gene calls are TRBV6-2 or TRBV6-3 and TRBJ1-1; tentative D call: TRBD1 (5 bases). Trimming cost V 0 bases and J 1 base, with 12 bases left between them. The CDR3 runs 16 residues. Per germline, CDR1 MNHEY and CDR2 SVGEGT. The CDR3 DNA reads TGTGCCAGCAGTTACTCTAGGGGTAAAGGGAACACTGAAGCTTTCTTT. It codes for CASSYSRGKGNTEAFF.

This chain uses TRBV12-3 or TRBV12-4 with TRBJ1-5; D ambiguous. The length of the CDR3 is 13 residues. Trimming pared 7 bases from V and 5 bases from J, leaving 12 bases between. The CDR3 DNA follows: TGTGCCAGCATTCGGATTGTGGATCAGCCCCAGCATTTT. Translation: CASIRIVDQPQHF.

The gene calls are TRBV30 and TRBJ1-2; D is ambiguous. CDR1 and CDR2 from the germline V gene are GTSNPN and SVGIG (reference sequence). The V gene lost 0 bases and the J gene lost 7 bases, with 6 bases spanning the gap. This CDR3 contains 11 residues. CDR3 bases: TGTGCCTGGAGTGTCTTTGGTGGCTACACCTTC. This translates into CAWSVFGGYTF.